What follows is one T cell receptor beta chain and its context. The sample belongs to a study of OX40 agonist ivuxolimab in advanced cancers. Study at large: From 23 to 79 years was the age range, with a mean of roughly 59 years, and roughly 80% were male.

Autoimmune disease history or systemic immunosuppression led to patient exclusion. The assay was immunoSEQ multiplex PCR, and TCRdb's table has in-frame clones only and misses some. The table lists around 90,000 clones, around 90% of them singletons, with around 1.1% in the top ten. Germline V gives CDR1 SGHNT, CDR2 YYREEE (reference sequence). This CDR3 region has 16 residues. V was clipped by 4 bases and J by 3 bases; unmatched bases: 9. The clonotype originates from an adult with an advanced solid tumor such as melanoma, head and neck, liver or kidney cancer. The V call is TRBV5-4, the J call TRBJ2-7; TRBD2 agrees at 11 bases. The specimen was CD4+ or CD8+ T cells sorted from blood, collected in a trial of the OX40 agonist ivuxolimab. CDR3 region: CASSTSSGGNLYEQYF. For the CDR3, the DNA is TGTGCCAGCAGCACGTCTAGCGGGGGGAACCTCTACGAGCAGTACTTC.